This T cell receptor beta chain was obtained from a study of PD-L1 blockade in urothelial cancer. Across the study: Of approximately 29 patients, just under 26 were males with bladder-origin urothelial cancer. Each blood sample yielded a median of approximately 140,000 T cells.

The CDR3 contains 14 residues. The germline V gene encodes CDR1 SGHTA and CDR2 FQGTGA. V lost 3 bases and J lost 1, with 6 bases in between. Assay used: immunoSEQ multiplex PCR; TCRdb lists only in-frame clones, some missing. The sample yields about 86,000 clones, roughly 84% seen once. Time point meaning: pretreatment peripheral blood. Sampling of each patient yielded between 1 and 8 specimens, collected pretreatment and on-treatment. The chain joins TRBV7-3 to TRBJ2-2, with a weak D call TRBD1 (5 bases). The material was PBMCs, obtained around atezolizumab (anti-PD-L1) treatment. This receptor was obtained from a man in his 60s with urothelial cancer. The CDR3 loop reads CASSFGQNTGELFF. The CDR3 region has the DNA TGTGCCAGCAGCTTCGGACAGAACACCGGGGAGCTGTTTTTT.